These 17 T cell receptor beta chains were all obtained from the same sample, sequenced in a study of immune cell composition in non-small cell lung cancer. The table came from immunoSEQ multiplex PCR; TCRdb's copy has only in-frame clones and leaves some out. This table has fewer than 20,000 clones, 77% appearing once. Normal lung was sampled as far from the tumour as possible, at least 3 cm. These data were also reused for a study on CD4 T cells in lung cancer.

What was sequenced was non-adjacent lung tissue. The receptor set was obtained from a human donor with non-small cell lung cancer.

The rearrangement links TRBV6-5 to TRBJ2-1; the D call may be TRBD1 or TRBD2 (6 bases each). The germline V gene has CDR1 MNHEY and CDR2 SVGAGI. The V gene lost 8 bases and the J gene lost 2 bases, with 16 bases spanning the gap. This CDR3 region has 15 residues. The CDR3: CASARGDGTYNEQFF. In nucleotides, the CDR3 is TGTGCCAGCGCGAGGGGGGACGGAACCTACAATGAGCAGTTCTTC.

This clone was picked up a small number of times. V is TRBV6-1 and J is TRBJ1-2; D not resolved. Germline V gene lookup returns CDR1 MNHNS and CDR2 SASEGT. The CDR3 consists of 16 residues. Trimming took 4 bases from V and 2 from J, leaving 17 bases between them. Here the CDR3 reads CASSVGRVTLNYGYTF. The CDR3 region has the DNA TGTGCCAGCAGTGTTGGACGGGTGACATTAAACTATGGCTACACCTTC.

This chain joins TRBV18 and TRBJ1-4, with no clear D. The ends were cut back, 1 base at V and 3 bases at J, with 9 bases in the middle. CDR1 is KGHSH, CDR2 LQKENI, per germline. The CDR3 is 15 amino acids. CDR3 bases: TGTGCCAGCTCACCACAAAAGTCTTCTAATGAAAAACTGTTTTTT. Translated: CASSPQKSSNEKLFF.

This chain connects TRBV11-2 to TRBJ1-3, with D possibly TRBD1 on 6 matching bases. CDR3 size: 15 residues. Looked up from germline, CDR1 is SGHAT and CDR2 is FQNNGV. V was trimmed by 5 bases and J by 4 bases, leaving 15 bases between them. The chain's CDR3 is CASSPTWGQGNTIYF. CDR3 coding DNA: TGTGCCAGCAGCCCCACTTGGGGGCAAGGAAACACCATATATTTT.

The rearrangement links TRBV11-3 to TRBJ2-3; 7 bases align to TRBD2. Germline-derived CDR1 and CDR2 are SGHNT and YENEEA. V trimming: 6 bases; J trimming: 4 bases; junction bases outside the gene matches: 4. The CDR3 runs 13 residues. The CDR3 nucleotides are TGTGCCAGCAGTTTCGCGGGGGCAGATACGCAGTATTTT. Amino acids: CASSFAGADTQYF.

This chain connects TRBV28 to TRBJ1-5; 8 bases fit TRBD1. There are 18 residues in the CDR3. Germline loops: CDR1 MDHEN, CDR2 SYDVKM. The J segment lost 5 bases and the V segment lost 5 bases, leaving 17 bases of the junction unmatched. CDR3 region: CASSIGQGRGVGDQPQHF. CDR3 in DNA: TGTGCCAGCAGTATAGGACAGGGAAGGGGAGTGGGTGATCAGCCCCAGCATTTT. The whole variable domain, filled in from reference TRBV28 and TRBJ1-5, reads DVKVTQSSRYLVKRTGEKVFLECVQDMDHENMFWYRQDPGLGLRLIYFSYDVKMKEKGDIPEGYSVSREKKERFSLILESASTNQTSMYLCASSIGQGRGVGDQPQHFGDGTRLSIL.

The gene calls are TRBV5-1 and TRBJ2-3, with TRBD2 matching over 13 bases. Germline trimming cut 0 bases from V and 4 bases from J; bases unmatched to any gene: 2. This CDR3 contains 16 residues. CDR1 SGHRS and CDR2 YFSETQ come from the germline V gene. The CDR3 bases are TGCGCCAGCAGCTTGGGACTAGCGGGGGGAGCAGATACGCAGTATTTT. Its translation is CASSLGLAGGADTQYF.

The chain carries TRBV4-3 and TRBJ2-6; D is ambiguous. Germline V CDR1 and CDR2: LGHNA, YSLEER. The CDR3 is 16 amino acids. V shed 1 base and J shed 0 bases, with 7 bases lying between them. The CDR3: CASSQGLSSGANVLTF. The CDR3 bases are TGCGCCAGCAGCCAAGGGCTGAGCTCTGGGGCCAACGTCCTGACTTTC.

The V gene is TRBV29-1, the J gene TRBJ2-1; 12 bases match TRBD2. Germline V gives CDR1 SQVTM, CDR2 ANQGSEA. J gave up 8 bases and V 7 bases, and 12 bases lay outside the gene matches. The CDR3 sequence is 15 residues long. This CDR3 reads CSAPLAGGLEDEQFF. Here the CDR3 DNA reads TGCAGCGCCCCCCTAGCGGGAGGGCTGGAGGATGAGCAGTTCTTC.

The chain has TRBV7-2 and TRBJ2-5; TRBD1 matches 9 bases. Germline-derived CDR1 and CDR2 are SGHTA and FQGNSA. The junction had 6 bases not matched to a gene; V was cut back by 6 bases and J by 4 bases. This CDR3 spans 14 amino acids. The CDR3 sequence is CASRRTGAGETQYF. CDR3 DNA sequence: TGTGCCAGCAGAAGGACAGGGGCGGGAGAGACCCAGTACTTC.

The J gene is TRBJ2-3, the V gene TRBV10-3; TRBD2 matches at 10 bases. CDR1 is ENHRY, CDR2 SYGVKD, per germline. The CDR3 length is 19 residues. With V trimmed by 0 bases and J by 3 bases, 12 bases remained unmatched. CDR3 bases: TGTGCCATCAGTGAGTCGGAGCGGGGGGGTTCCCCGGGGACAGATACGCAGTATTTT. This sequence encodes CAISESERGGSPGTDTQYF.

The chain's CDR3 is CASSLTTGSNEKLFF. CDR3 nucleotides: TGTGCCAGCAGCTTGACAACAGGGTCTAATGAAAAACTGTTTTTT. This rearrangement joins TRBV5-6 to TRBJ1-4, with D perhaps TRBD1 (6 bases). In germline, CDR1 is SGHDT, CDR2 YYEEEE. Trimming cost V 1 base and J 3 bases, with 10 bases left between them. The CDR3 runs 15 residues.

The chain links TRBV4-2 to TRBJ1-4; D might be TRBD1 (6 bases). Germline CDR1 is LGHNA and CDR2 is YNFKEQ. The V gene lost 2 bases and the J gene lost 6 bases, with 22 bases spanning the gap. This CDR3 has 18 amino acids. In DNA form, the CDR3 reads TGTGCCAGCAGCCAATATACGGGGGGCGCGTCGGGGGATGAAAAACTGTTTTTT. Translation gives CASSQYTGGASGDEKLFF.

The chain has TRBV7-2 and TRBJ2-7; D is uncertain. The CDR3 extends over 17 amino acids. The germline CDR1 and CDR2 sequences are SGHTA and FQGNSA. V lost 5 bases and J 3 bases, leaving 23 bases between the germline ends. The CDR3 coding sequence is TGTGCCAGCAGCCCACAACCTCCTAGGGCTCCCCTCTACGAGCAGTACTTC. Translation: CASSPQPPRAPLYEQYF.

This clone has more than one count but fewer than ten. The V and J genes are TRBV9 and TRBJ2-1; D not certain. Germline CDR1 and CDR2: SGDLS and YYNGEE. With 0 bases removed from V and 5 bases from J, the gap between germline ends came to 15 bases. The CDR3 is 16 residues long. CDR3 nucleotides: TGTGCCAGCAGCGTAGGTAGGCGTCTACAAGACAATGAGCAGTTCTTC. Protein product: CASSVGRRLQDNEQFF.

The rearrangement uses TRBV28 and TRBJ1-1; weak D call: TRBD1 (6 bases). The ends were cut back, 6 bases at V and 1 base at J, with 15 bases in the middle. Germline V lookup: CDR1 MDHEN, CDR2 SYDVKM. This CDR3 contains 15 residues. CDR3 sequence (DNA): TGTGCCAGCAGCCGCCGGGGGCCTGGGAACACTGAAGCTTTCTTT. Translation: CASSRRGPGNTEAFF.

This clone was observed a single time. J is TRBJ1-2 and V is TRBV5-4; a weak D match, TRBD1 (5 bases). The V gene lost 0 bases and the J gene lost 4 bases, with 10 bases spanning the gap. Germline V CDR1 and CDR2: SGHNT, YYREEE (reference sequence). This CDR3 has 14 amino acids. As DNA, the CDR3 is TGTGCCAGCAGCTTGGTAAGGGGCCGCTATGGCTACACCTTC. Translated, it gives CASSLVRGRYGYTF.